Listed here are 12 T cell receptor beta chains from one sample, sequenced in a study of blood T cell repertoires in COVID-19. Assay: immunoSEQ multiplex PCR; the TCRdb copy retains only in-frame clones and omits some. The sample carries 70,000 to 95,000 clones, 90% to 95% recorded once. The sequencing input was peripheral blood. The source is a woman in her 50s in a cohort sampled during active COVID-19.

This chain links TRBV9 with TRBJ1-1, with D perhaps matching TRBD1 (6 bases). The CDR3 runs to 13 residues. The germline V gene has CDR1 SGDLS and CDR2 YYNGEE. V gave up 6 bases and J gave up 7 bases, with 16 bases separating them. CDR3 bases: TGTGCCAGCAAGGGGGTGGAAATTGGTGAAGCTTTCTTT. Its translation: CASKGVEIGEAFF.

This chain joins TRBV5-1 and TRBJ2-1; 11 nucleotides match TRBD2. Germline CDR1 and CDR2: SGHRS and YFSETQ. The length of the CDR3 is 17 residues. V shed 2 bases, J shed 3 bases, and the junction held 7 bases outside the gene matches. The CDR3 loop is CASSFSIAGGLYNEQFF. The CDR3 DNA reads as TGCGCCAGCAGCTTTTCAATAGCGGGAGGGCTCTACAATGAGCAGTTCTTC. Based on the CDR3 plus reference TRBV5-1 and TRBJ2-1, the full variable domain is KAGVTQTPRYLIKTRGQQVTLSCSPISGHRSVSWYQQTPGQGLQFLFEYFSETQRNKGNFPGRFSGRQFSNSRSEMNVSTLELGDSALYLCASSFSIAGGLYNEQFFGPGTRLTVL.

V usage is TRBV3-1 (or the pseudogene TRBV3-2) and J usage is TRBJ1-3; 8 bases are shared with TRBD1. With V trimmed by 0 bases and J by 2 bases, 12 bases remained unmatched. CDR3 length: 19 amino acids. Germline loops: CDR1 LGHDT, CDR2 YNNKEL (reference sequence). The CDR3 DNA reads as TGTGCCAGCAGCCAAGATTCAGGCTTAATCAGGGGGCCTGGAAACACCATATATTTT. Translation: CASSQDSGLIRGPGNTIYF.

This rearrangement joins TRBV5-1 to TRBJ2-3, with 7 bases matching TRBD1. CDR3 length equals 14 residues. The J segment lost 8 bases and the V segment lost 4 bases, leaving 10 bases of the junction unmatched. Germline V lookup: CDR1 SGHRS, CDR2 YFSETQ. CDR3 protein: CASSTDRVRPTQYF. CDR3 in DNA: TGCGCCAGCAGCACCGACAGGGTGCGACCTACGCAGTATTTT. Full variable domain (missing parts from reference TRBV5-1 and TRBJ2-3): KAGVTQTPRYLIKTRGQQVTLSCSPISGHRSVSWYQQTPGQGLQFLFEYFSETQRNKGNFPGRFSGRQFSNSRSEMNVSTLELGDSALYLCASSTDRVRPTQYFGPGTRLTVL.

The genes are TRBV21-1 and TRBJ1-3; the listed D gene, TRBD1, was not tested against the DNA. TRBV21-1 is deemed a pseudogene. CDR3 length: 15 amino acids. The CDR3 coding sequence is TGTGCCAGCAGCGGACAGGGGGACGTGGGGAACACCATATATTTT. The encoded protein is CASSGQGDVGNTIYF.

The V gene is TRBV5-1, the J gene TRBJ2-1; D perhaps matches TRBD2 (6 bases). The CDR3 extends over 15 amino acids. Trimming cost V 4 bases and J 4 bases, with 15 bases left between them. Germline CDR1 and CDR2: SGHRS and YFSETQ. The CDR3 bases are TGCGCCAGCAGCCAGGGACTTCTCGCGTACAATGAGCAGTTCTTC. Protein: CASSQGLLAYNEQFF.

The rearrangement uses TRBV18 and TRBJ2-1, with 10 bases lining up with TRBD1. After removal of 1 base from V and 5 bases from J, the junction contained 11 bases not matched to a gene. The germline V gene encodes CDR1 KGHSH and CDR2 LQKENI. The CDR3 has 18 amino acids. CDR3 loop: CASSPQRTGQGVDNEQFF. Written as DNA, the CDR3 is TGTGCCAGCTCACCACAGAGGACCGGACAGGGGGTGGACAATGAGCAGTTCTTC.

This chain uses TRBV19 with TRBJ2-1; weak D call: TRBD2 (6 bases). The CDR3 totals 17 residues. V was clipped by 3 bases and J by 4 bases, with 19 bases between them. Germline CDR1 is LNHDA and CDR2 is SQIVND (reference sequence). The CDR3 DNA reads TGTGCCAGTAGTATCCGCGGGGCGGGGAAAACTTACAATGAGCAGTTCTTC. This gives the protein CASSIRGAGKTYNEQFF.

The CDR3 coding sequence is TGTGCCAGCAGTGAACTGGCTAGCGGATACAATGAGCAGTTCTTC. This sequence encodes CASSELASGYNEQFF. The genes are TRBV2 and TRBJ2-1, with 7 bases aligning to TRBD2. Germline V gives CDR1 SNHLY, CDR2 FYNNEI. There are 15 residues in the CDR3. The ends lost 2 bases at V and 4 bases at J; junction bases unmatched: 5.

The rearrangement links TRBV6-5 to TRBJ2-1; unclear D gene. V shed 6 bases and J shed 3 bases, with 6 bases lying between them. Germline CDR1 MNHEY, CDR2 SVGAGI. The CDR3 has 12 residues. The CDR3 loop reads CASRQFYNEQFF. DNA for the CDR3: TGTGCCAGCAGACAGTTCTACAATGAGCAGTTCTTC.

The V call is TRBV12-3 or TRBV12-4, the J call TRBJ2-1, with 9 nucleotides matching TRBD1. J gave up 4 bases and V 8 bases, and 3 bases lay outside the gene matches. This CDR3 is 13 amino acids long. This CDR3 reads CASAGTGYNEQFF. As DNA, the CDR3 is TGTGCCAGCGCAGGGACAGGGTACAATGAGCAGTTCTTC.

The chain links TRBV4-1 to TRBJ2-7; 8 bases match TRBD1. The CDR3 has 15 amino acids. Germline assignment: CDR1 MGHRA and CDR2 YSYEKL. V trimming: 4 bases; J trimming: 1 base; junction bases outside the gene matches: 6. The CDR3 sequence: CASSRDGQGSYEQYF. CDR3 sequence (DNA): TGCGCCAGCAGCCGGGATGGACAGGGATCCTACGAGCAGTACTTC.